Listed here is a single TCR beta chain. Per the authors' pipeline: Reference gene primer amplification gave nucleated cell count estimates. Measured with immunoSEQ multiplex PCR; TCRdb has only the in-frame clones, and not every one. V and J calls and clone size follow that table, whereas D and trimming were derived from the DNA. The sample lists about 99,000 clones; roughly nine tenths were seen once. These data come from a study of blood T cell repertoires in COVID-19. Study-level background: T cells, B-cell-depleted T cells, or PBMCs provided the cDNA or gDNA that served as material.

The CDR3 runs 17 residues. Trimming took off 1 base at V and 1 base at J, with 16 bases between the two ends. Per the germline V gene, CDR1 is MGHRA and CDR2 is YSYEKL. The source of this sequence is a human donor in a cohort sampled during active COVID-19. The J gene is TRBJ1-1, the V gene TRBV4-1; the D is unclear. The source material was peripheral blood. This CDR3 reads CASSQVSTSPGNTEAFF. The CDR3 DNA reads as TGCGCCAGCAGCCAAGTGTCGACATCGCCCGGGAACACTGAAGCTTTCTTT.